The 18 T cell receptor beta chains reported below all come from one sample, sequenced in a study of blood T cell repertoires in COVID-19. Here immunoSEQ multiplex PCR was the method, and the copy in TCRdb shows in-frame clones only, minus some. The sample includes almost 500,000 clones, about 88% seen only once; the top ten take 7% to 10%. Sequenced material: PBMCs or T cells enriched from blood (not recorded which). The receptors were sampled from a woman aged 55-70 years who had recovered from COVID-19.

V gene TRBV25-1 combines with J gene TRBJ2-4, with a tentative D call TRBD1 (5 bases). The ends were cut back, 8 bases at V and 1 base at J, with 9 bases in the middle. In germline, CDR1 is MGHDK, CDR2 SYGVNS. This CDR3 comprises 13 residues. CDR3 coding DNA: TGTGCCAGCCGGAAGGGGGCCAAAAACATTCAGTACTTC. It codes for CASRKGAKNIQYF. Using reference TRBV25-1 and TRBJ2-4 for the parts outside the CDR3, the full variable domain is EADIYQTPRYLVIGTGKKITLECSQTMGHDKMYWYQQDPGMELHLIHYSYGVNSTEKGDLSSESTVSRIRTEHFPLTLESARPSHTSQYLCASRKGAKNIQYFGAGTRLSVL.

Here the CDR3 reads CACLAGYKTGPNTGELFF. In DNA form, the CDR3 reads TGTGCCTGCCTAGCGGGATATAAAACGGGGCCGAACACCGGGGAGCTGTTTTTT. The chain employs TRBV19 and TRBJ2-2; 9 nucleotides agree with TRBD2. V trimming: 11 bases; J trimming: 0 bases; junction bases outside the gene matches: 16. This CDR3 has 18 residues. The germline V gene encodes CDR1 LNHDA and CDR2 SQIVND (reference sequence). The entire variable domain, with the rest obtained from reference TRBV19 and TRBJ2-2, is as follows: DGGITQSPKYLFRKEGQNVTLSCEQNLNHDAMYWYRQDPGQGLRLIYYSQIVNDFQKGDIAEGYSVSREKKESFPLTVTSAQKNPTAFYLCACLAGYKTGPNTGELFFGEGSRLTVL.

CDR3 in DNA: TGTGCCAGCAGTCGAACTAGCGGGGGGTCCCCCTACAATGAGCAGTTCTTC. Amino acids: CASSRTSGGSPYNEQFF. V and J are TRBV7-2 and TRBJ2-1, with 12 bases fitting TRBD2. V shed 6 bases, J shed 2 bases, and the junction held 8 bases outside the gene matches. Per the germline V gene, CDR1 is SGHTA and CDR2 is FQGNSA. The CDR3 totals 17 residues.

This clone was picked up a small number of times. The J gene is TRBJ1-3, the V gene TRBV5-7; D unclear. TRBV5-7 is an ORF, with its function uncertain. V was pared by 0 bases and J by 0 bases, with 13 bases between. The CDR3 runs 17 residues. The CDR3 reads CASSLEHSGVSGNTIYF. CDR3 in DNA: TGTGCCAGCAGCTTGGAGCACAGCGGGGTCTCTGGAAACACCATATATTTT.

J is TRBJ1-6 and V is TRBV5-1; unclear D gene. Trimming cost V 3 bases and J 5 bases, with 15 bases left between them. Germline CDR1 is SGHRS and CDR2 is YFSETQ. CDR3 length: 16 amino acids. The CDR3 is CASSSLALGDNSPLHF. In nucleotides, the CDR3 is TGCGCCAGCAGCTCCCTCGCCCTAGGCGATAATTCACCCCTCCACTTT.

The rearrangement uses TRBV5-5 and TRBJ1-2; D not certain. V was cut by 0 bases and J by 6 bases, with 9 bases left in between. The length of the CDR3 is 13 residues. Germline loops: CDR1 SGHKS, CDR2 YYEKEE (reference sequence). DNA for the CDR3: TGTGCCAGCAGCTTGGGAGTTCGGGATGGCTACACCTTC. It translates to CASSLGVRDGYTF.

This chain uses TRBV18 with TRBJ1-5; 7 bases are a match to TRBD1. Germline trimming cut 6 bases from V and 0 bases from J; bases unmatched to any gene: 8. This CDR3 spans 16 amino acids. In germline, CDR1 is KGHSH, CDR2 LQKENI. The CDR3 loop reads CASSPTGQNSNQPQHF. For the CDR3, the DNA is TGTGCCAGCTCGCCGACAGGGCAGAATAGCAATCAGCCCCAGCATTTT.

The V call is TRBV21-1, the J call TRBJ2-1; the D call TRBD1 from the table was never checked on the DNA. TRBV21-1 is described as a pseudogene. There are 16 residues in the CDR3. The CDR3, as DNA: TGTGCCAGCAGCAAAGTGAGACAGGGCAGGTACAATGAGCAGTTCTTC. It codes for CASSKVRQGRYNEQFF.

V and J are TRBV5-3 and TRBJ2-1; 8 bases align to TRBD2. TRBV5-3 is an open reading frame, and its role is uncertain. The CDR3 runs 15 residues. Trimming took 5 bases from V and 2 from J; bases not matched to a gene: 6. CDR3 region: CARRPGLEAYNEQFF. The CDR3 DNA reads TGTGCCAGAAGGCCGGGACTAGAGGCCTACAATGAGCAGTTCTTC.

The chain links TRBV24-1 to TRBJ2-6, with 7 bases matching TRBD1. The CDR3 has 17 amino acids. Germline V gene sequence: CDR1 KGHDR, CDR2 SFDVKD. Losses at the gene ends were 5 bases for V and 0 bases for J; bases not matched to a gene: 6. The CDR3 spells CATSGRDRNSGANVLTF. The CDR3 DNA follows: TGTGCCACCAGTGGTAGGGACAGAAACTCTGGGGCCAACGTCCTGACTTTC.

This chain connects TRBV6-5 to TRBJ1-5; 7 bases align to TRBD1. This CDR3 contains 13 residues. V dropped 6 bases and J dropped 4; count of bases not matched to a gene: 3. CDR1 and CDR2 from the germline V gene are MNHEY and SVGAGI. The DNA for the CDR3 is TGTGCCAGCAGGAGGGGGCAGAATCAGCCCCAGCATTTT. This translates into CASRRGQNQPQHF.

The chain has TRBV6-5 and TRBJ1-6; TRBD1 matches 7 bases. The CDR3 extends over 14 amino acids. CDR1 and CDR2 (germline): MNHEY, SVGAGI. Losses at the gene ends were 8 bases for V and 10 bases for J; bases not matched to a gene: 11. In DNA form, the CDR3 reads TGTGCCAGCTCGAGAGGGACAGAGGGGTCACCCCTCCACTTT. Its translation: CASSRGTEGSPLHF.

The chain uses TRBV5-1 and TRBJ1-1; TRBD1 aligns across 7 bases. The CDR3 is made up of 15 amino acids. V was clipped by 4 bases and J by 3 bases; unmatched bases: 9. Germline CDR1 and CDR2: SGHRS and YFSETQ. As DNA, the CDR3 is TGCGCCAGCAGCACTCGGACAGGTAGGGACACTGAAGCTTTCTTT. As protein: CASSTRTGRDTEAFF.

The chain joins TRBV27 to TRBJ1-1, with D maybe TRBD1 (6 bases). The V end was cut by 8 bases, the J end by 0 bases, with 13 bases between. Germline V gene lookup returns CDR1 MNHEY and CDR2 SMNVEV (reference sequence). The CDR3 covers 14 residues. The CDR3 sequence is CASHTGFLNTEAFF. CDR3 DNA: TGTGCCAGCCATACAGGGTTTTTGAACACTGAAGCTTTCTTT.

The V and J genes are TRBV6-1 and TRBJ2-1; 8 bases are a match to TRBD1. This CDR3 has 15 residues. Germline-derived CDR1 and CDR2 are MNHNS and SASEGT. V shed 1 base, J shed 8 bases, and the junction held 7 bases outside the gene matches. The chain's CDR3 is CASSEVQGASDEQFF. Written as DNA, the CDR3 is TGTGCCAGCAGTGAAGTCCAGGGGGCAAGTGATGAGCAGTTCTTC.

The chain is built from TRBV25-1 and TRBJ1-2; D is perhaps TRBD1 (5 bases). CDR3 length equals 16 residues. V was shortened by 2 bases and J by 8 bases, with 21 bases between the two germline ends. Germline CDR1 MGHDK, CDR2 SYGVNS. As DNA, the CDR3 is TGTGCCAGCAGTGAAGCGCCTGGGGGGATTCCTTGGGGCTACACCTTC. It specifies CASSEAPGGIPWGYTF.

The genes are TRBV18 and TRBJ2-2, with 7 bases lining up with TRBD1. V gave up 5 bases and J gave up 3 bases; unmatched junction bases: 6. The CDR3 runs to 15 residues. Germline V gives CDR1 KGHSH, CDR2 LQKENI. CDR3: CASSSTGWDTGELFF. The CDR3 DNA sequence: TGTGCCAGCTCATCGACAGGGTGGGACACCGGGGAGCTGTTTTTT.

CDR3 residues: CATSEAGGRSEQFF. CDR3 sequence (DNA): TGTGCCACCAGTGAGGCAGGGGGTCGGAGTGAGCAGTTCTTC. The rearrangement joins TRBV24-1 to TRBJ2-1; TRBD1 matches at 7 bases. In germline, CDR1 is KGHDR, CDR2 SFDVKD. V trimming: 4 bases; J trimming: 9 bases; junction bases outside the gene matches: 8. This CDR3 has 14 amino acids.